What follows is one T cell receptor beta chain and its context. The data originate from a study of shared clonotypes between healthy human individuals. TCRdb's table, derived via immunoSEQ multiplex PCR, lists solely in-frame clones and lacks some. The sample shows 2 million to 2.5 million clones, approximately 93% of them seen only once. This CDR3 is built from 15 residues. From germline, CDR1 is SNHLY and CDR2 FYNNEI. The J segment lost 4 bases and the V segment lost 7 bases, leaving 6 bases of the junction unmatched. The origin of this receptor is a man younger than 35 in good health. Some clones in this sample may be carry-over from other donors' samples. Sample: naive CD4+ T cells from PBMCs. Subset noted: CD45RA+ positively selected. The gene calls are TRBV2 and TRBJ2-2; TRBD1 matches 10 bases. This CDR3 is CASNRQGATTGELFF. As DNA, the CDR3 is TGTGCCAGCAACAGACAGGGGGCGACCACCGGGGAGCTGTTTTTT.